These 11 T cell receptor beta chains were sequenced from one sample in a study of beta chain features in type 1 diabetes. The isolated RNA, all of it, was reverse transcribed, so expressed TCRB transcripts were what got sequenced. The method was immunoSEQ multiplex PCR; TCRdb's version includes in-frame clones alone and lacks a portion of them. The repertoire consists of about 140,000 clones, with 6.9% occurring once and the leading ten covering about 1.4%. Sequenced input: central memory CD4+ T cells from blood. The receptors here all came from a woman aged 25 to 39 in good health.

This clone was found a few times. The chain recombines TRBV5-1 with TRBJ2-1; 8 bases are shared with TRBD2. V trimming: 2 bases; J trimming: 8 bases; junction bases outside the gene matches: 9. CDR3 length: 15 amino acids. Looked up from germline, CDR1 is SGHRS and CDR2 is YFSETQ. CDR3 sequence (DNA): TGCGCCAGCAGCTTCTACCCGGGGGGGACCGATGAGCAGTTCTTC. Protein product: CASSFYPGGTDEQFF.

J is TRBJ1-2 and V is TRBV10-3; 7 nucleotides line up with TRBD1. Germline values: CDR1 ENHRY, CDR2 SYGVKD. This CDR3 is built from 12 residues. V lost 0 bases, J lost 8 bases, and 0 bases stayed unmatched. The CDR3 coding sequence is TGTGCCATCAGTGAGTCGGGACAGGGCTACACCTTC. Translating gives CAISESGQGYTF.

This clone occurred a few times. The CDR3 reads CSGGDYNEQFF. CDR3 nucleotides: TGCAGTGGGGGGGACTACAATGAGCAGTTCTTC. The genes are TRBV20-1 and TRBJ2-1; possibly TRBD2 for D (6 bases). Germline V gene lookup returns CDR1 DFQATT and CDR2 SNEGSKA (reference sequence). Trimming removed 7 bases at V and 3 bases at J, with 7 bases between. This CDR3 spans 11 amino acids.

This clone was counted between two and nine times. The gene calls are TRBV7-8 and TRBJ1-4; D is ambiguous. Germline V gives CDR1 SGHVS, CDR2 FQNEAQ. The CDR3 spans 15 residues. V was cut by 2 bases and J by 4 bases, with 11 bases left in between. The CDR3, as DNA: TGTGCCAGCAGCTTATCTCCCTCCCTTAATGAAAAACTGTTTTTT. Its translation is CASSLSPSLNEKLFF. Complete variable domain (other parts from reference TRBV7-8 and TRBJ1-4): GAGVSQSPRYKVAKRGQDVALRCDPISGHVSLFWYQQALGQGPEFLTYFQNEAQLDKSGLPSDRFFAERPEGSVSTLKIQRTQQEDSAVYLCASSLSPSLNEKLFFGSGTQLSVL.

This chain joins TRBV18 and TRBJ2-2, with 8 bases identical to TRBD1. With 5 bases clipped from V and 7 bases from J, the junction kept 6 bases outside the gene matches. The CDR3 is 14 amino acids. Looked up from germline, CDR1 is KGHSH and CDR2 is LQKENI. The CDR3 nucleotides are TGTGCCAGCTCAATGGACAGGGAAGGCGGGGAGCTGTTTTTT. Translated: CASSMDREGGELFF.

This chain links TRBV7-2 with TRBJ1-1; weak D call: TRBD1 (6 bases). The CDR3 length is 16 residues. CDR1 is SGHTA and CDR2 is FQGNSA in the germline V gene. The V end was cut by 6 bases, the J end by 1 base, with 18 bases between. The chain's CDR3 is CASSFHRLGANTEAFF. The CDR3 DNA reads TGTGCCAGCAGTTTTCACAGATTGGGGGCGAACACTGAAGCTTTCTTT.

This clone was seen more than once but under ten times. J is TRBJ2-5 and V is TRBV2; 8 bases are shared with TRBD2. CDR1 is SNHLY and CDR2 is FYNNEI in the germline V gene. The CDR3 length is 17 residues. Trimming cost V 5 bases and J 0 bases; bases outside gene matches: 11. This CDR3 is CASSWRGRPLYQETQYF. The CDR3 bases are TGTGCCAGCAGTTGGCGCGGGAGGCCCTTGTACCAAGAGACCCAGTACTTC.

As concerns this clone: The same CDR3 is also encoded by other DNA sequences in this sample. V is TRBV29-1 and J is TRBJ2-5; 12 bases agree with TRBD1. The CDR3 totals 13 residues. Per germline, CDR1 SQVTM and CDR2 ANQGSEA. The junction had 2 bases not matched to a gene; V was cut back by 4 bases and J by 5 bases. DNA of the CDR3: TGCAGCGTTGGGGACAGGGGGCGGGAGACCCAGTACTTC. Its protein is CSVGDRGRETQYF.

This clone has only a few counts. J is TRBJ2-5 and V is TRBV6-6; TRBD2 is a possible D gene (6 bases). The CDR3 extends over 11 amino acids. V was shortened by 10 bases and J by 1 base, with 7 bases between the two germline ends. The germline V gene has CDR1 MNHNY and CDR2 SVGAGI (reference sequence). The CDR3 sequence is CATGSQETQYF. The CDR3, as DNA: TGTGCCACCGGGAGCCAAGAGACCCAGTACTTC.

This clone has a count of ten or more. The chain combines TRBV11-1 with TRBJ2-1, with TRBD2 as a possible D gene (6 bases). The germline CDR1 and CDR2 sequences are SGHAT and FQDESV (reference sequence). V was cut by 3 bases and J by 6 bases, with 12 bases left in between. The CDR3 sequence is 14 residues long. The CDR3 sequence: CASSFESGANEQFF. Here the CDR3 DNA reads TGTGCCAGCAGCTTCGAATCGGGAGCCAATGAGCAGTTCTTC. The variable domain in full, with the rest retrieved from reference TRBV11-1 and TRBJ2-1, is EAEVAQSPRYKITEKSQAVAFWCDPISGHATLYWYRQILGQGPELLVQFQDESVVDDSQLPKDRFSAERLKGVDSTLKIQPAELGDSAMYLCASSFESGANEQFFGPGTRLTVL.

This clone was seen more than once but under ten times. This sequence joins TRBV7-3 and TRBJ2-7; 11 bases align to TRBD1. With V trimmed by 5 bases and J by 9 bases, 9 bases remained unmatched. The CDR3 contains 14 residues. In germline, CDR1 is SGHTA, CDR2 FQGTGA. As DNA, the CDR3 is TGTGCCAGCAGCCTCAACGGACAGGGGGCAGGGCAGTACTTC. It translates to CASSLNGQGAGQYF.